This T cell receptor (beta chain) was found in a study of blood T cell repertoires in COVID-19. Germline V lookup: CDR1 LNHDA, CDR2 SQIVND (reference sequence). The V gene lost 4 bases and the J gene lost 0 bases, with 13 bases spanning the gap. The CDR3 is made up of 16 amino acids. TCRdb's table, derived via immunoSEQ multiplex PCR, lists solely in-frame clones and lacks some. The data hold a few hundred thousand clones, with roughly 90% observed a single time. This receptor was obtained from a woman aged 25 to 39 with COVID-19, enrolled during active disease. The chain recombines TRBV19 with TRBJ1-5, with D perhaps matching TRBD1 (6 bases). The sample consisted of peripheral blood. The CDR3 nucleotides are TGTGCCAGTAGTAAGCTACAGGGCTATAGCAATCAGCCCCAGCATTTT. Its protein product is CASSKLQGYSNQPQHF.